This T cell receptor beta chain came from a study of long-term antiretroviral therapy in people with HIV. Study-level findings and limits: Controls had broader CDR3 length ranges than HIV repertoires did.

Researchers report immunoSEQ v3.0 was run at survey level. Sequencing was designed to cover roughly 35,000-50,000 T-cell genomes in each sample. Profiled with immunoSEQ multiplex PCR; TCRdb holds only in-frame clones, not every one. Counted here are roughly 34,000 clones, about four fifths occurring once; the ten biggest clones make up 3% to 4%. This CDR3 region has 13 residues. Germline values: CDR1 SEHNR, CDR2 FQNEAQ (reference sequence). With V trimmed by 3 bases and J by 5 bases, 2 bases remained unmatched. This clone was counted a single time. What it binds is unknown. The sequencing used unsorted PBMCs, collected 1.9 years after starting antiretroviral therapy. J is TRBJ1-1 and V is TRBV7-9; 8 bases fit TRBD1. The source of this sequence is a man between 18 and 35 years old with HIV. The CDR3 region has the DNA TGTGCCAGCAGCTTCTACAGGGGGACTGAAGCTTTCTTT. As protein: CASSFYRGTEAFF.